This T cell receptor beta chain emerged from a study of cytomegalovirus exposure and HLA in healthy donors. At the level of the study: Out of 300 to 500 genotyped donors, roughly 80% belonged to the Caucasian-associated ancestry cluster. General study findings and limits: Later on, an analysis showed TCR association rates differing by HLA locus, with DRB1 the most and HLA-C the fewest. Common viral pathogens were later found to be apparently linked to several of the most significant clusters. TCR beta chain V- and J-gene trimming was linked, in a later analysis, to a missense variant in DCLRE1C.

The V gene's germline CDR1 is LGHNA and CDR2 YSLEER. This CDR3 contains 15 residues. Unmatched junction bases numbered 9, after V lost 4 bases and J lost 4 bases. Concerning this clone itself: What it recognizes is unknown.

This PCR relied on a set of 60 Vbeta primers and 13 Jbeta primers. Generated by immunoSEQ multiplex PCR, the TCRdb table keeps only in-frame clones and is missing some. The sample records some 150,000 clones, approximately 87% being singletons. The material sequenced was PBMCs. The chain uses TRBV4-3 and TRBJ1-2; the match to TRBD1 covers 7 bases. This clonotype was obtained from a woman in her twenties or thirties in good health and CMV-seronegative. The CDR3 sequence is CASSRRDRPIYGYTF. The CDR3 DNA is TGCGCCAGCAGCCGCCGGGACAGACCCATCTATGGCTACACCTTC.